Sequencing of this TCR beta chain was carried out in a study of Ad26.COV2.S vaccination and SARS-CoV-2 variants. This table comes from immunoSEQ multiplex PCR, and its TCRdb copy is limited to in-frame clones, with some not included. There are about 680,000 clones in the sample; around 92% occur only once, and 1.5% lies in the top ten. The sample's treatment: some 19 received Ad26.COV2.S at low or high dose, single or two shots; about 5 received placebo; per-sample allocation not given. It was on day 63 after the first vaccine or placebo injection that samples were taken. This receptor was taken from a person aged 18-60 years who received the Ad26.COV2.S COVID-19 vaccine or a placebo. This specimen was peripheral blood, taken in a trial of Ad26.COV2.S vaccine versus placebo.

CDR3 sequence (DNA): TGTGCCAGCAGCGTGACGGCGGGGTGGACAGATACGCAGTATTTT. It yields the protein CASSVTAGWTDTQYF. The genes are TRBV27 and TRBJ2-3, with a possible D match to TRBD2 (6 bases). The CDR3 spans 15 residues. Trimming cost V 6 bases and J 3 bases, with 16 bases left between them. The germline V gene has CDR1 MNHEY and CDR2 SMNVEV (reference sequence).